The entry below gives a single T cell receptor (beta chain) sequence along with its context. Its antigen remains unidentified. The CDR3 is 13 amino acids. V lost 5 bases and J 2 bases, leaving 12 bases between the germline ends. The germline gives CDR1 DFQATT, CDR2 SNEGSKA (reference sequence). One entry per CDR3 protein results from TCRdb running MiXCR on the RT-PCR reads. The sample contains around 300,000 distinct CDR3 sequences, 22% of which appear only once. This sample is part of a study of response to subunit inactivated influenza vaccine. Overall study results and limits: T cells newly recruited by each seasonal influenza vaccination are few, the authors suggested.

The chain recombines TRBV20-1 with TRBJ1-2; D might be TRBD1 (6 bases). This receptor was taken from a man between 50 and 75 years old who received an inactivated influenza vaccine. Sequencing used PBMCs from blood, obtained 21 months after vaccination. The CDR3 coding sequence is TGCAGTGCTGCCGGCAGGGGCAACTATGGCTACACCTTC. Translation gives CSAAGRGNYGYTF.